These 21 T cell receptor beta chains share one sample of origin, sequenced in a study of human T cells and chemical hapten exposure. Unfractionated whole blood was the source from which total RNA was extracted. One entry per CDR3 protein results from TCRdb running MiXCR on the 5' RACE reads. The sample holds roughly 81,000 distinct CDR3 sequences, more than 15% seen once. These receptors were obtained from a female donor in good health.

The chain carries TRBV20-1 and TRBJ2-3, with a weak D call TRBD2 (5 bases). This CDR3 has 15 amino acids. With 0 bases removed from V and 4 bases from J, the gap between germline ends came to 14 bases. Looked up from germline, CDR1 is DFQATT and CDR2 is SNEGSKA (reference sequence). As DNA, the CDR3 is TGCAGTGCTAGAGATGCTGGCGGGCCGGCAGATACGCAGTATTTT. As protein: CSARDAGGPADTQYF.

The gene calls are TRBV20-1 and TRBJ1-4; D perhaps matches TRBD1 (5 bases). Looked up from germline, CDR1 is DFQATT and CDR2 is SNEGSKA (reference sequence). V was cut by 7 bases and J by 0 bases, with 9 bases left in between. CDR3 size: 13 residues. In DNA, the CDR3 is TGCAGTGTAGGGGTTGCAACTAATGAAAAACTGTTTTTT. It translates to CSVGVATNEKLFF.

This clonotype was counted between two and nine times. This chain connects TRBV19 to TRBJ2-7; D perhaps matches TRBD1 (6 bases). The V and J ends lost 2 bases and 3 bases respectively, with 11 bases between them. Germline CDR1 LNHDA, CDR2 SQIVND (reference sequence). The CDR3 sequence is 14 residues long. CDR3 amino acids: CASSIPGQDYEQYF. CDR3 sequence (DNA): TGTGCCAGTAGTATACCGGGACAAGACTACGAGCAGTACTTC.

CDR3 in amino acids: CASKDRDREKLFF. The DNA of the CDR3 is TGTGCCAGCAAAGACAGGGATCGGGAAAAACTGTTTTTT. The chain uses TRBV6-1 and TRBJ1-4, with 7 bases aligning to TRBD1. CDR3 size: 13 residues. The germline gives CDR1 MNHNS, CDR2 SASEGT. After removal of 7 bases from V and 8 bases from J, the junction contained 7 bases not matched to a gene.

The chain has TRBV2 and TRBJ1-2, with D possibly matching TRBD1 (6 bases). The CDR3 totals 13 residues. V was cut by 5 bases and J by 0 bases, with 7 bases left in between. Germline V lookup: CDR1 SNHLY, CDR2 FYNNEI. CDR3 residues: CASSQGSNYGYTF. The CDR3 bases are TGTGCCAGCAGTCAGGGGTCTAACTATGGCTACACCTTC. Together with reference TRBV2 and TRBJ1-2, the CDR3 gives the full variable domain: EPEVTQTPSHQVTQMGQEVILRCVPISNHLYFYWYRQILGQKVEFLVSFYNNEISEKSEIFDDQFSVERPDGSNFTLKIRSTKLEDSAMYFCASSQGSNYGYTFGSGTRLTVV.

J is TRBJ1-3 and V is TRBV24-1, with D unclear. The length of the CDR3 is 17 residues. Germline V gives CDR1 KGHDR, CDR2 SFDVKD. V was pared by 0 bases and J by 0 bases, with 11 bases between. In DNA form, the CDR3 reads TGTGCCACCAGTGATTTGGGACGGACTATCTCTGGAAACACCATATATTTT. Translated, it gives CATSDLGRTISGNTIYF.

This clonotype was recorded a few times. The chain employs TRBV4-1 and TRBJ1-6; perhaps TRBD1 as D (6 bases). The V gene lost 1 base and the J gene lost 10 bases, with 17 bases spanning the gap. In germline, CDR1 is MGHRA, CDR2 YSYEKL. The CDR3 is 16 residues long. The CDR3 bases are TGCGCCAGCAGCCAAGCGAGATGGGACAAGTGGTCACCCCTCCACTTT. Translated, it gives CASSQARWDKWSPLHF.

CDR3 sequence (DNA): TGTGCCATCAGGGCGGGACACGGATACAATGAGCAGTTCTTC. Protein: CAIRAGHGYNEQFF. This sequence joins TRBV10-3 and TRBJ2-1; D may correspond to TRBD1 or TRBD2 (6 bases each). The germline gives CDR1 ENHRY, CDR2 SYGVKD. This CDR3 has 14 amino acids. Trimming left V 6 bases short and J 4 bases short, with 13 bases between.

This clonotype is a singleton in its sample. V gene TRBV7-9 combines with J gene TRBJ1-1, with 7 bases that match TRBD1. The ends lost 7 bases at V and 3 bases at J; junction bases unmatched: 17. Germline-derived CDR1 and CDR2 are SEHNR and FQNEAQ (reference sequence). The CDR3 spans 17 residues. The CDR3 is CASIWTGAGRIDTEAFF. Here the CDR3 DNA reads TGTGCCAGCATCTGGACAGGTGCTGGGAGAATCGACACTGAAGCTTTCTTT.

The rearrangement links TRBV5-1 to TRBJ1-1; 7 bases match TRBD1. CDR3 length: 17 residues. The V and J ends lost 4 bases and 2 bases, in that order; junction bases with no gene match: 14. CDR1 is SGHRS, CDR2 YFSETQ, per germline. The CDR3 spells CASSLFYFGTDNTEAFF. The CDR3 DNA reads TGCGCCAGCAGCCTATTTTACTTTGGGACAGACAACACTGAAGCTTTCTTT.

The rearrangement uses TRBV4-3 and TRBJ1-2; possibly TRBD1 for D (6 bases). The V and J ends lost 1 base and 6 bases respectively, with 18 bases between them. Germline CDR1 and CDR2: LGHNA and YSLEER. The CDR3 is 16 amino acids. The CDR3 nucleotides are TGCGCCAGCAGCCAAGGAGCCAGGACAGCCGGGCATGGCTACACCTTC. This sequence encodes CASSQGARTAGHGYTF.

There are a few counts of this clonotype. V is TRBV7-9 and J is TRBJ2-5; D may be TRBD2 (6 bases). V lost 4 bases to trimming and J lost 4 bases, with 28 bases between them. This CDR3 has 19 residues. Germline V gene data show CDR1 as SEHNR and CDR2 as FQNEAQ (reference sequence). The CDR3: CASSSPSPQQRLEGETQYF. The CDR3 bases are TGTGCCAGCAGCTCCCCCTCCCCCCAGCAGCGGCTGGAGGGAGAGACCCAGTACTTC.

The rearrangement uses TRBV7-2 and TRBJ1-1; D is undetermined. CDR3 length: 13 residues. Trimming cost V 3 bases and J 1 base, with 6 bases left between them. CDR1 is SGHTA, CDR2 FQGNSA, per germline. The CDR3 DNA reads TGTGCCAGCAGCTTTAAGAAGAACACTGAAGCTTTCTTT. Translation gives CASSFKKNTEAFF.

This clonotype was seen a handful of times. V usage is TRBV5-1 and J usage is TRBJ1-4; possible D gene TRBD1, 5 bases. V shed 4 bases and J shed 2 bases, with 12 bases lying between them. This CDR3 region has 15 residues. Germline CDR1 and CDR2: SGHRS and YFSETQ. The chain's CDR3 is CASSAARDTNEKLFF. The DNA for the CDR3 is TGCGCCAGCAGCGCGGCGAGGGACACTAATGAAAAACTGTTTTTT.

This clonotype showed up many times. V and J are TRBV5-1 and TRBJ1-1; 8 nucleotides align to TRBD1. After removal of 4 bases from V and 4 bases from J, the junction contained 3 bases not matched to a gene. This CDR3 comprises 13 residues. The germline CDR1 and CDR2 sequences are SGHRS and YFSETQ. The CDR3 here is CASSQTGVTEAFF. In DNA form, the CDR3 reads TGCGCCAGCAGCCAGACAGGGGTCACTGAAGCTTTCTTT.

V gene TRBV10-3 combines with J gene TRBJ1-6, with D maybe TRBD1 (6 bases). The CDR3 contains 13 residues. V was clipped by 9 bases and J by 8 bases, with 14 bases between them. Germline loops: CDR1 ENHRY, CDR2 SYGVKD. CDR3 sequence (DNA): TGTGCCATACAGGGATTAGCCGATTCACCCCTCCACTTT. Its protein is CAIQGLADSPLHF.

This clonotype has only a few counts. V is TRBV3-1 and J is TRBJ1-2, with D uncertain. V lost 3 bases and J 6 bases, leaving 8 bases between the germline ends. CDR3 length: 12 residues. Looked up from germline, CDR1 is LGHDT and CDR2 is YNNKEL (reference sequence). CDR3 sequence (DNA): TGTGCCAGCAGCCAGCAAAGGGATGGCTACACCTTC. Protein product: CASSQQRDGYTF.

The chain employs TRBV18 and TRBJ1-1, with D possibly matching TRBD1 (6 bases). Germline CDR1 KGHSH, CDR2 LQKENI. The CDR3 consists of 16 residues. Trimming removed 0 bases at V and 0 bases at J, with 11 bases between. The CDR3 DNA is TGTGCCAGCTCACCACCGGACGGGGGGCTGAACACTGAAGCTTTCTTT. Protein product: CASSPPDGGLNTEAFF.

This clonotype was counted ten times or more. V and J are TRBV11-2 and TRBJ1-2; D remains unclear. Germline V CDR1 and CDR2: SGHAT, FQNNGV. Deletions cut 5 bases from V and 13 bases from J, with 14 bases between. CDR3 length equals 11 residues. CDR3 residues: CASSAGGGPTF. Here the CDR3 DNA reads TGTGCCAGCAGCGCGGGTGGTGGCCCCACCTTC.

This clonotype was detected only a few times. The V and J genes are TRBV5-1 and TRBJ1-1; possibly TRBD1 for D (6 bases). Trimming removed 7 bases from V and 2 bases from J, with 12 bases in between. The CDR3 has 13 amino acids. Per the germline V gene, CDR1 is SGHRS and CDR2 is YFSETQ. The DNA of the CDR3 is TGCGCCAGCTCCCAAGGGACAAACACTGAAGCTTTCTTT. Translation gives CASSQGTNTEAFF.

V usage is TRBV19 and J usage is TRBJ1-1, with D unresolved. With 5 bases removed from V and 1 base from J, the gap between germline ends came to 17 bases. Germline V lookup: CDR1 LNHDA, CDR2 SQIVND (reference sequence). This CDR3 spans 16 amino acids. CDR3 in amino acids: CASSHLHLTENTEAFF. The CDR3 nucleotides are TGTGCCAGTAGTCACCTCCACCTGACGGAGAACACTGAAGCTTTCTTT.